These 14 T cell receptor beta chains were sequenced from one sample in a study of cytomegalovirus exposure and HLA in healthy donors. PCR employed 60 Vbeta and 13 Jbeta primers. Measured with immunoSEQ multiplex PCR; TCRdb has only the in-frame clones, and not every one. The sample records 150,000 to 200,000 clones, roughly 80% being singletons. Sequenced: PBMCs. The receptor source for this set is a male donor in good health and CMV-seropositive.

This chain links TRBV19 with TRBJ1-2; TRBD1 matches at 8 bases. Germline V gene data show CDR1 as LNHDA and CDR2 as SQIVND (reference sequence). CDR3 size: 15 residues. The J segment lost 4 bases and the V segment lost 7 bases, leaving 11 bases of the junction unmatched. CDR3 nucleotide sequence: TGTGCCAGTAACCCCTTAATGACAGGGGCCTATGGCTACACCTTC. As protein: CASNPLMTGAYGYTF.

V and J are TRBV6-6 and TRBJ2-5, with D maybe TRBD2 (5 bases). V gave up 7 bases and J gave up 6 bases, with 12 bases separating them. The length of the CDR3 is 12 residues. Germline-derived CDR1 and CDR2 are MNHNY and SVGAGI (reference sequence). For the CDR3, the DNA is TGTGCCAGCATGGTTAGCGATCAGACCCAGTACTTC. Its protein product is CASMVSDQTQYF.

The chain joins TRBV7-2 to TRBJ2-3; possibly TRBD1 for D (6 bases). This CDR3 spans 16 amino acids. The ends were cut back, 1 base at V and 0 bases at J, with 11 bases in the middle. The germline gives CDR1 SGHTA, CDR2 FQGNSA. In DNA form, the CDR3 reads TGTGCCAGCAGCTTAGATCGAGGGGGTAGCACAGATACGCAGTATTTT. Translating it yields CASSLDRGGSTDTQYF.

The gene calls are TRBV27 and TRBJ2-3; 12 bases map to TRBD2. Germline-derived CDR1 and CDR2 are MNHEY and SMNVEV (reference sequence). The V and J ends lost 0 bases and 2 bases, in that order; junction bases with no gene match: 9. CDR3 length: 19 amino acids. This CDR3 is CASSLSRLAGVRVTDTQYF. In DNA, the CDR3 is TGTGCCAGCAGTTTATCCCGACTAGCGGGAGTTAGGGTCACAGATACGCAGTATTTT.

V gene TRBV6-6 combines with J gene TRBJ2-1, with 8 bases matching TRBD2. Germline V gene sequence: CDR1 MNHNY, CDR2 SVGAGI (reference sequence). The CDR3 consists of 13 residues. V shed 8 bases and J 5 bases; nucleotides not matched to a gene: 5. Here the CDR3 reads CASLLAGHNEQFF. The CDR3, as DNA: TGTGCCAGCCTTTTAGCGGGGCACAATGAGCAGTTCTTC.

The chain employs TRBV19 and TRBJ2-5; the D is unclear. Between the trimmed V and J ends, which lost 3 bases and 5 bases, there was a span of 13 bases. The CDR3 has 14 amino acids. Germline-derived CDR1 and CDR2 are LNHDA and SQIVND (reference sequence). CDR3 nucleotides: TGTGCCAGTAGTATCCCCAGGTACCGGGAGACCCAGTACTTC. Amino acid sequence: CASSIPRYRETQYF.

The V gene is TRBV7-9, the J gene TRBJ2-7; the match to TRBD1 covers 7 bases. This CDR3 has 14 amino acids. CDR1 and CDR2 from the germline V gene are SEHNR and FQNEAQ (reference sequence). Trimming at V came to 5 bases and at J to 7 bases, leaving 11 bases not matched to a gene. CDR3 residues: CASSIRDSGEEQYF. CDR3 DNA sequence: TGTGCCAGCAGCATTCGGGACAGTGGGGAGGAGCAGTACTTC.

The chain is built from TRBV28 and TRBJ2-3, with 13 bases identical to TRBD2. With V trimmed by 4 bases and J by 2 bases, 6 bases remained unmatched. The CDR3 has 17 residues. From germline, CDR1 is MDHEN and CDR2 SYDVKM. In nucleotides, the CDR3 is TGTGCCAGCAGTTCCCTCGGACTAGCGGGAGTCACAGATACGCAGTATTTT. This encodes CASSSLGLAGVTDTQYF.

The CDR3 coding sequence is TGTGCCAGCGGGACTGCTTCCTACAATGAGCAGTTCTTC. Protein product: CASGTASYNEQFF. The V and J genes are TRBV6-1 and TRBJ2-1; tentatively, D is TRBD2 (6 bases). Germline CDR1 reads MNHNS; CDR2 reads SASEGT. Trimming took off 8 bases at V and 1 base at J, with 9 bases between the two ends. This CDR3 region has 13 residues.

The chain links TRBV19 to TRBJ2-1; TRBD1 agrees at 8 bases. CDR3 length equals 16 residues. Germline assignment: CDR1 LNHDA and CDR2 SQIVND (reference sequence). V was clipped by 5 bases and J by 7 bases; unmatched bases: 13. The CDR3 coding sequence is TGTGCCAGTAGTCCTCAGGTCCCAGGGGGCCTTAATGAGCAGTTCTTC. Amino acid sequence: CASSPQVPGGLNEQFF.

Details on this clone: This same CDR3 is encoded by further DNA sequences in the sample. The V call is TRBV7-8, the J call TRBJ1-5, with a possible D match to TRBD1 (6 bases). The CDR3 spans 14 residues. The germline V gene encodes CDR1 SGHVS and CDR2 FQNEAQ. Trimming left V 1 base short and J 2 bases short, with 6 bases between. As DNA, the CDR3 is TGTGCCAGCAGCTTAGGACAGGGCAATCAGCCCCAGCATTTT. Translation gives CASSLGQGNQPQHF. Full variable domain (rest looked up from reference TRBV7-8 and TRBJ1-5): GAGVSQSPRYKVAKRGQDVALRCDPISGHVSLFWYQQALGQGPEFLTYFQNEAQLDKSGLPSDRFFAERPEGSVSTLKIQRTQQEDSAVYLCASSLGQGNQPQHFGDGTRLSIL.

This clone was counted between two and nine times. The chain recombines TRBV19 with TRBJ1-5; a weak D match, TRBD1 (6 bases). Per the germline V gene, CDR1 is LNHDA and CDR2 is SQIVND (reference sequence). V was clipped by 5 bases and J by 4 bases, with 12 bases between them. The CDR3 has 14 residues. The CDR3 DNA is TGTGCCAGTAGTCGTGGACAGATTAATCAGCCCCAGCATTTT. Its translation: CASSRGQINQPQHF.

CDR3 nucleotide sequence: TGTGCCAGCAGTTTCTCCCCCGGGACAGTTCCGACGAGGGAGCAGTACTTC. This sequence encodes CASSFSPGTVPTREQYF. The chain joins TRBV28 to TRBJ2-7; TRBD1 matches at 7 bases. The CDR3 length is 17 residues. V shed 3 bases and J 7 bases; nucleotides not matched to a gene: 18. CDR1 and CDR2 (germline): MDHEN, SYDVKM.

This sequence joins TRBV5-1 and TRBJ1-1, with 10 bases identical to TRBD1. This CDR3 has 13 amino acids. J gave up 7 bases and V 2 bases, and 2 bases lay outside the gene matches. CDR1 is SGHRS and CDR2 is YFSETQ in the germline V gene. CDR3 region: CASSLGQGGEAFF. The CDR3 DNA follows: TGCGCCAGCAGCTTAGGACAGGGGGGTGAAGCTTTCTTT.